This TCR beta chain was sequenced for a study of blood T cell repertoires in COVID-19. Seattle cases were enrolled at active infection and followed longitudinally. Here immunoSEQ multiplex PCR was the method, and the copy in TCRdb shows in-frame clones only, minus some. The sample holds about 210,000 clones, 80% to 85% seen once. The sample comprised peripheral blood. The origin of this receptor is a woman in her seventies with COVID-19, enrolled during active disease.

The CDR3 bases are TGTGCCAGCAGTGGGAAGAGACTCGAGACCCAGTACTTC. Its protein is CASSGKRLETQYF. The chain uses TRBV2 and TRBJ2-5, with D hard to call. Germline V CDR1 and CDR2: SNHLY, FYNNEI. The germline V and J ends were trimmed by 4 bases and 5 bases, with 11 bases remaining between them. The CDR3 totals 13 residues.